The 14 T cell receptor beta chains given below trace back to one sample, sequenced in a study of blood T cell dynamics during melanoma immunotherapy. Time point: pre-treatment baseline. The data were produced by immunoSEQ multiplex PCR, yet TCRdb's version contains in-frame clones alone and is incomplete. The sample consists of around 13,000 clones, roughly 89% of them appearing once. Sample: blood, taken from a patient treated with checkpoint blockade. Receptors originate from a human donor with melanoma.

V is TRBV27 and J is TRBJ2-7; 11 nucleotides align to TRBD2. CDR1 is MNHEY and CDR2 is SMNVEV in the germline V gene (reference sequence). V gave up 6 bases and J gave up 3 bases; unmatched junction bases: 4. The CDR3 covers 14 residues. The CDR3: CASSLAGGNYEQYF. Here the CDR3 DNA reads TGTGCCAGCAGCTTAGCGGGAGGGAACTACGAGCAGTACTTC.

The chain employs TRBV10-2 and TRBJ2-3; D not certain. CDR3 length: 15 amino acids. CDR1 and CDR2 from the germline V gene are WSHSY and SAAADI. The ends were cut back, 3 bases at V and 0 bases at J, with 10 bases in the middle. Here the CDR3 DNA reads TGCGCCAGCAGTGATAGCTGGAGAAGCACAGATACGCAGTATTTT. Residues: CASSDSWRSTDTQYF.

V and J are TRBV29-1 and TRBJ2-1, with 7 bases aligning to TRBD2. The germline CDR1 and CDR2 sequences are SQVTM and ANQGSEA. CDR3 length: 12 amino acids. Losses at the gene ends were 7 bases for V and 5 bases for J; bases not matched to a gene: 5. This chain's CDR3 is CSGGGRNNEQFF. CDR3 in DNA: TGCAGCGGGGGGGGAAGAAACAATGAGCAGTTCTTC.

The chain joins TRBV7-8 to TRBJ2-2; 12 positions match TRBD2. Trimming at V came to 1 base and at J to 5 bases, leaving 5 bases not matched to a gene. The CDR3 runs to 17 residues. Germline V CDR1 and CDR2: SGHVS, FQNEAQ. CDR3 nucleotides: TGTGCCAGCAGCTTAGTTGGACTAGCGGGAAGGACCGGGGAGCTGTTTTTT. Translating gives CASSLVGLAGRTGELFF. The entire variable domain, with the rest obtained from reference TRBV7-8 and TRBJ2-2, is as follows: GAGVSQSPRYKVAKRGQDVALRCDPISGHVSLFWYQQALGQGPEFLTYFQNEAQLDKSGLPSDRFFAERPEGSVSTLKIQRTQQEDSAVYLCASSLVGLAGRTGELFFGEGSRLTVL.

This clone has just a few counts. The chain carries TRBV27 and TRBJ1-1; D is undetermined. The CDR3 has 13 residues. Germline V gives CDR1 MNHEY, CDR2 SMNVEV (reference sequence). V was trimmed by 6 bases and J by 0 bases, leaving 8 bases between them. The DNA for the CDR3 is TGTGCCAGCAGCGGACCGATGAACACTGAAGCTTTCTTT. The encoded protein is CASSGPMNTEAFF.

The V call is TRBV25-1, the J call TRBJ2-1, with TRBD1 identical over 11 bases. After removal of 5 bases from V and 4 bases from J, the junction contained 10 bases not matched to a gene. This CDR3 region has 17 residues. Per germline, CDR1 MGHDK and CDR2 SYGVNS. The CDR3 protein is CASSSGQGAPGYNEQFF. The CDR3 DNA follows: TGTGCCAGCAGTTCCGGACAGGGGGCACCCGGGTACAATGAGCAGTTCTTC.

The V gene is TRBV19, the J gene TRBJ1-5; maybe TRBD1 (6 bases). There are 17 residues in the CDR3. V was trimmed by 8 bases and J by 0 bases, leaving 20 bases between them. Per the germline V gene, CDR1 is LNHDA and CDR2 is SQIVND (reference sequence). CDR3 residues: CASRAPRGPYSNQPQHF. In DNA, the CDR3 is TGTGCCAGTCGAGCCCCCAGGGGCCCATATAGCAATCAGCCCCAGCATTTT.

V usage is TRBV14 and J usage is TRBJ2-1; D gene uncertain. Trimming removed 0 bases at V and 4 bases at J, with 16 bases between. The germline CDR1 and CDR2 sequences are SGHDN and FVKESK. The length of the CDR3 is 17 residues. The CDR3 nucleotides read TGTGCCAGCAGCCAAGATCTAAGGCCCCTTCCTTACAATGAGCAGTTCTTC. It is translated as CASSQDLRPLPYNEQFF.

This CDR3 is CASSITGVPTNEKLFF. CDR3 DNA sequence: TGTGCCAGTAGTATTACAGGGGTCCCAACTAATGAAAAACTGTTTTTT. The chain has TRBV19 and TRBJ1-4; TRBD1 agrees at 7 bases. This CDR3 contains 16 residues. The germline gives CDR1 LNHDA, CDR2 SQIVND (reference sequence). The V and J ends lost 3 bases and 0 bases, in that order; junction bases with no gene match: 4.

This chain joins TRBV11-2 and TRBJ2-7; 8 bases match TRBD1. This CDR3 is 13 amino acids long. The germline V gene encodes CDR1 SGHAT and CDR2 FQNNGV. V was pared by 5 bases and J by 5 bases, with 5 bases of the junction left unmatched. CDR3 DNA: TGTGCCAGCAGCCGGACAGGGATCAACGAGCAGTACTTC. This sequence encodes CASSRTGINEQYF.

V gene TRBV7-9 combines with J gene TRBJ1-1; D uncertain. Germline loops: CDR1 SEHNR, CDR2 FQNEAQ (reference sequence). With 3 bases removed from V and 0 bases from J, the gap between germline ends came to 5 bases. The CDR3 contains 13 residues. The CDR3 spells CASSFSVNTEAFF. In DNA, the CDR3 is TGTGCCAGCAGCTTCTCTGTGAACACTGAAGCTTTCTTT.

This chain joins TRBV19 and TRBJ1-5, with D possibly being TRBD1 (5 bases). Trimming removed 7 bases at V and 0 bases at J, with 13 bases between. Germline-derived CDR1 and CDR2 are LNHDA and SQIVND (reference sequence). The CDR3 is 15 residues long. CDR3 sequence: CASKGGTYSNQPQHF. In DNA, the CDR3 is TGTGCCAGTAAAGGCGGGACTTATAGCAATCAGCCCCAGCATTTT.

The V and J genes are TRBV2 and TRBJ2-5; 9 bases line up with TRBD2. With V trimmed by 7 bases and J by 5 bases, 23 bases remained unmatched. The CDR3 has 19 amino acids. Germline loops: CDR1 SNHLY, CDR2 FYNNEI. The CDR3 loop reads CASTPGWASGNSNRETQYF. The CDR3 region has the DNA TGTGCCAGCACCCCAGGGTGGGCTAGCGGGAACTCGAATCGGGAGACCCAGTACTTC.

The chain joins TRBV30 to TRBJ2-1; D is unresolved. Trimming pared 2 bases from V and 7 bases from J, leaving 12 bases between. The CDR3 runs 13 residues. The germline gives CDR1 GTSNPN, CDR2 SVGIG (reference sequence). The CDR3 DNA follows: TGTGCCTGGAGTTTACTGAGTAAGAATGAGCAGTTCTTC. This gives the protein CAWSLLSKNEQFF.